The rows below give T cell receptor beta chains drawn from one sample of a study of T cell changes during pregnancy in multiple sclerosis. Only in-frame clones appear in the TCRdb table, and some are missing; sequencing was by immunoSEQ multiplex PCR. The sample has 130,000 or so clones, around 97% seen once; the top ten hold around 0.4%. The sequences come from peripheral blood, collected after pregnancy. These receptors came from a female donor with multiple sclerosis, enrolled in a pregnancy study. Both conserved end residues are part of each CDR3. Fields, in order: D gene, J gene, CDR3 length, V gene, clone size, CDR3 DNA, CDR3 protein. D genes are given only for firm matches. Clone size, where shown, is once, few, many, or a class for clones that have expanded.

d_call: -; j_call: TRBJ1-1; cdr3_length: 16; v_call: TRBV5-1; clone_size: -; cdr3_nt: TGCGCCAGCAGCTTATGGGACACCTCGAGGGGTACTGAAGCTTTCTTT; cdr3_aa: CASSLWDTSRGTEAFF
d_call: TRBD1; j_call: TRBJ2-1; cdr3_length: 15; v_call: TRBV7-7; clone_size: -; cdr3_nt: TGTGCTAGCAGCCCCGGGACAGGGGGTTACAATGAGCAGTTCTTC; cdr3_aa: CASSPGTGGYNEQFF
d_call: -; j_call: TRBJ2-7; cdr3_length: 11; v_call: TRBV7-2; clone_size: -; cdr3_nt: TGTGCCAGCAGCTTCTCCTATGAGCAGTACTTC; cdr3_aa: CASSFSYEQYF
d_call: TRBD2; j_call: TRBJ2-7; cdr3_length: 15; v_call: TRBV7-2; clone_size: -; cdr3_nt: TGTGCCAGCACCACGACTAGCGGCCCCGCCTACGAGCAGTACTTC; cdr3_aa: CASTTTSGPAYEQYF
d_call: -; j_call: TRBJ1-3; cdr3_length: 16; v_call: TRBV2; clone_size: -; cdr3_nt: TGTGCCAGCAGCAAACGGGACATTCCACTTGGAAACACCATATATTTT; cdr3_aa: CASSKRDIPLGNTIYF
d_call: -; j_call: TRBJ2-5; cdr3_length: 14; v_call: TRBV5-6; clone_size: -; cdr3_nt: TGTGCCAGCAGCTTGGGGGGCTTCCAAGAGACCCAGTACTTC; cdr3_aa: CASSLGGFQETQYF
d_call: -; j_call: TRBJ2-6; cdr3_length: 16; v_call: TRBV14; clone_size: -; cdr3_nt: TGTGCCAGCAGCCAAGACACACTAGCTGGGGCCAACGTCCTGACTTTC; cdr3_aa: CASSQDTLAGANVLTF
d_call: -; j_call: TRBJ1-2; cdr3_length: 11; v_call: TRBV20-1; clone_size: -; cdr3_nt: TGCAGTGCTAAAACAGGCGGCGGCTACACCTTC; cdr3_aa: CSAKTGGGYTF
d_call: TRBD1; j_call: TRBJ2-7; cdr3_length: 17; v_call: TRBV28; clone_size: -; cdr3_nt: TGTGCCAGCAGTTTTTTTGGAAACTGGGACAGGACCTACGAGCAGTACTTC; cdr3_aa: CASSFFGNWDRTYEQYF
d_call: -; j_call: TRBJ2-4; cdr3_length: 15; v_call: TRBV30; clone_size: once; cdr3_nt: TGTGCCTGGAGTGACAGTTACCTAGCCAAAAACATTCAGTACTTC; cdr3_aa: CAWSDSYLAKNIQYF
d_call: -; j_call: TRBJ1-1; cdr3_length: 13; v_call: TRBV5-4; clone_size: -; cdr3_nt: TGTGCCAGCAGGAACAGGGATGGCACTGAAGCTTTCTTT; cdr3_aa: CASRNRDGTEAFF
d_call: TRBD2; j_call: TRBJ2-3; cdr3_length: 14; v_call: TRBV10-3; clone_size: -; cdr3_nt: TGTGCCATCAGTGAAAACGGGAGGACAGATACGCAGTATTTT; cdr3_aa: CAISENGRTDTQYF
d_call: TRBD1; j_call: TRBJ2-7; cdr3_length: 14; v_call: TRBV19; clone_size: -; cdr3_nt: TGTGCCAGTAGTAGCAGACAGGGAGCGAACGAGCAGTACTTC; cdr3_aa: CASSSRQGANEQYF